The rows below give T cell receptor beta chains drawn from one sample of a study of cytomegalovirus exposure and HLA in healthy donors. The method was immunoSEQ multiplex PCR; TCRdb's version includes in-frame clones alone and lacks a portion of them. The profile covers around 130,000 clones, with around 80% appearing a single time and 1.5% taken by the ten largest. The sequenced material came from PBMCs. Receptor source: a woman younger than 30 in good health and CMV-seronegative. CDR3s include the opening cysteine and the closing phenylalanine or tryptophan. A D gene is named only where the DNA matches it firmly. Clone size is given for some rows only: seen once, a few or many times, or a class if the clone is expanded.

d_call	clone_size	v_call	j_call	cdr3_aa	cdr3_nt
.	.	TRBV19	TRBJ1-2	CASSMRQLEGYTF	TGTGCCAGTAGTATGAGACAGCTAGAAGGCTACACCTTC
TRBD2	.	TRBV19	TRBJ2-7	CASTAGAGYEQYF	TGTGCCAGTACCGCGGGAGCTGGCTACGAGCAGTACTTC
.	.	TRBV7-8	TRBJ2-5	CASSRLGSGMVQETQYF	TGTGCCAGCAGCCGATTGGGGTCGGGGATGGTACAAGAGACCCAGTACTTC
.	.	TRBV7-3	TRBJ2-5	CASSRDTQEAQYF	TGTGCCAGCAGCCGGGACACCCAAGAGGCCCAGTACTTC
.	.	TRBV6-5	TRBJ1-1	CASSSGGTTEAFF	TGTGCCAGCAGCTCGGGGGGGACGACTGAAGCTTTCTTT
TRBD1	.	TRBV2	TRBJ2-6	CAEGTGAGANVLTF	TGTGCCGAGGGGACAGGGGCTGGGGCCAACGTCCTGACTTTC
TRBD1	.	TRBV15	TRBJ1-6	CATSSSVDRGFYSPLHF	TGTGCCACCAGCAGCTCTGTGGACAGGGGGTTTTATTCACCCCTCCACTTT
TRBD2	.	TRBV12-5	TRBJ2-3	CASGLLRTSGSTDTQYF	TGTGCTAGTGGTTTGCTCCGGACTAGCGGGAGCACAGATACGCAGTATTTT
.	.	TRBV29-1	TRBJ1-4	CSARGSTNEKLFF	TGCAGCGCCAGGGGATCAACTAATGAAAAACTGTTTTTT
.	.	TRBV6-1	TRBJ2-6	CASRPQGSGANVLTF	TGTGCCAGCAGGCCTCAGGGATCAGGGGCCAACGTCCTGACTTTC
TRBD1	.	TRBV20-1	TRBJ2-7	CSASRGHEQYF	TGCAGTGCTAGCAGGGGGCACGAGCAGTACTTC
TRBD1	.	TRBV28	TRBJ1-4	CASSTGATNEKLFF	TGTGCCAGCAGTACAGGGGCAACTAATGAAAAACTGTTTTTT
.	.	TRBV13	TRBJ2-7	CASRWGFSGEQYF	TGTGCCAGTAGATGGGGTTTTTCGGGGGAGCAGTACTTC
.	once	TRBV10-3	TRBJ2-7	CAIGRTVSFEQYF	TGTGCCATCGGAAGGACAGTCTCTTTCGAGCAGTACTTC
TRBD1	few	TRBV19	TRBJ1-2	CASSIRDSYGYTF	TGTGCCAGTAGTATTCGGGACAGCTATGGCTACACCTTC
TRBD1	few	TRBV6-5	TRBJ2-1	CASSYETGAYNEQFF	TGTGCCAGCAGTTACGAGACAGGGGCCTACAATGAGCAGTTCTTC
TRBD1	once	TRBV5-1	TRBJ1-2	CASIDQGAGGSDGYTF	TGCGCCAGCATCGATCAGGGGGCAGGCGGCTCTGATGGCTACACCTTC
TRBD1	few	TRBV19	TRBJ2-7	CASSSRDRHYEQYF	TGTGCCAGTAGTTCCCGGGACAGGCATTACGAGCAGTACTTC
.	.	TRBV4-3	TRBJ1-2	CASSPSQGLGYGYTF	TGCGCCAGCAGCCCATCACAGGGTTTAGGCTATGGCTACACCTTC
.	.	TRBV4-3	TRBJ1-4	CASSEGREKLFF	TGCGCCAGCAGCGAGGGTCGGGAAAAACTGTTTTTT
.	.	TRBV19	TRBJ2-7	CASSTPGQSSSYEQYF	TGTGCCAGTAGTACCCCAGGACAGTCGAGCTCCTACGAGCAGTACTTC
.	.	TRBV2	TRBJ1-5	CASSRQVNQPQHF	TGTGCCAGCTCTCGACAGGTCAATCAGCCCCAGCATTTT
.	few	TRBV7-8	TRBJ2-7	CASSADLEQYF	TGTGCCAGCAGCGCCGACTTGGAGCAGTACTTC
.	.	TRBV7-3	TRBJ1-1	CASSPEGNTEAFF	TGTGCCAGCAGCCCGGAGGGCAACACTGAAGCTTTCTTT
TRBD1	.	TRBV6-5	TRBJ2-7	CASSEDRDLYEQYF	TGTGCCAGCAGTGAGGACAGGGACCTCTACGAGCAGTACTTC
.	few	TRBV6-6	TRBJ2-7	CASSLLTYEQYF	TGTGCCAGCAGTTTACTAACCTACGAGCAGTACTTC